Listed below are T cell receptor beta chains from one sample, sequenced in a study of shared clonotypes between healthy human individuals. Libraries were prepared by immunoSEQ multiplex PCR; TCRdb keeps only in-frame clonotypes and omits some of them. The top ten clones hold over 10% of a sample with about 480,000 clones, 79% of them seen once. The specimen sequenced was PBMCs. The source is a middle-aged woman in good health. Some clones in this sample may be carry-over from other donors' samples. CDR3s include the opening cysteine and the closing phenylalanine or tryptophan. Each record gives: D gene, V gene, J gene, clone size, CDR3 DNA, CDR3 protein. A D gene is named only where the DNA matches it firmly. Where a row states a size, it is once, few, many or the class of an expanded clone; other rows omit it.

d_call: NA
v_call: TRBV18
j_call: TRBJ2-3
clone_size: NA
cdr3_nt: TGTGCCAGCTGTCGAGAGTGGACAGATACGCAGTATTTT
cdr3_aa: CASCREWTDTQYF

d_call: TRBD1
v_call: TRBV6-5
j_call: TRBJ2-5
clone_size: once
cdr3_nt: TGTGCCAGCAGTTACTCGTCGTCAGGGGGTACAGAGACCCAGTACTTC
cdr3_aa: CASSYSSSGGTETQYF

d_call: NA
v_call: TRBV6-6
j_call: TRBJ2-6
clone_size: NA
cdr3_nt: TGTGCCAGCAGTTACGGGGTTCCTGGGGCCAACGTCCTGACTTTC
cdr3_aa: CASSYGVPGANVLTF

d_call: TRBD1
v_call: TRBV2
j_call: TRBJ1-2
clone_size: NA
cdr3_nt: TGTGCCAGCAGTGATAAGAACAGGGGGGCTTCTGGCTACACCTTC
cdr3_aa: CASSDKNRGASGYTF

d_call: NA
v_call: TRBV13
j_call: TRBJ1-3
clone_size: NA
cdr3_nt: TGTGCCAGCAGCTTAGGGACGACTGGAAACACCATATATTTT
cdr3_aa: CASSLGTTGNTIYF

d_call: TRBD2
v_call: TRBV7-9
j_call: TRBJ2-1
clone_size: NA
cdr3_nt: TGTGCCAGCCGGACTAGCGGGAGTATCGGTGAGCAGTTCTTC
cdr3_aa: CASRTSGSIGEQFF

d_call: TRBD2
v_call: TRBV5-1
j_call: TRBJ2-3
clone_size: NA
cdr3_nt: TGCGCCAGCAGCTATATTGCGGGAGGGCCCGGTGATACGCAGTATTTT
cdr3_aa: CASSYIAGGPGDTQYF

d_call: TRBD2
v_call: TRBV12-5
j_call: TRBJ2-3
clone_size: NA
cdr3_nt: TGTGCTAGTGGTTTGGGGGCGGGAGTGGGAGATACGCAGTATTTT
cdr3_aa: CASGLGAGVGDTQYF

d_call: NA
v_call: TRBV9
j_call: TRBJ2-2
clone_size: NA
cdr3_nt: TGTGCCAGCAGCGTAGGAGGGACGAACACCGGGGAGCTGTTTTTT
cdr3_aa: CASSVGGTNTGELFF

d_call: TRBD1
v_call: TRBV6-5
j_call: TRBJ1-5
clone_size: few
cdr3_nt: TGTGCCAGCAGTAGGGACAGGGATCAGCCCCAGCATTTT
cdr3_aa: CASSRDRDQPQHF